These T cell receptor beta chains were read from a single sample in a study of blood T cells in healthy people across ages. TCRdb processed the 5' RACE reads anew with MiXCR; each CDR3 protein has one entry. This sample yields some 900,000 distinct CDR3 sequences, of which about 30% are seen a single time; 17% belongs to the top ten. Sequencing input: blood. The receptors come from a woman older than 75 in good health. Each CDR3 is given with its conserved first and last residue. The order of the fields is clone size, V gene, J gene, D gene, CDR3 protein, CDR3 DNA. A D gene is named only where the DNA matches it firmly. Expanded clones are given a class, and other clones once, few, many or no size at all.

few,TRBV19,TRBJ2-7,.,CASSIVGTPTYEQYF,TGTGCCAGTAGTATAGTCGGGACACCCACCTACGAGCAGTACTTC
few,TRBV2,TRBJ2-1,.,CASIPDGNEQFF,TGTGCCAGCATCCCCGATGGAAATGAGCAGTTCTTC
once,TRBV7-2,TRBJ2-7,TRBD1,CASGETRGDRGMYGTYEQYF,TGTGCCAGCGGCGAAACGAGAGGGGACAGGGGGATGTACGGAACCTACGAGCAGTACTTC
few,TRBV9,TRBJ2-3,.,CASSAGTLITDTQYF,TGTGCCAGCAGTGCGGGGACACTGATCACAGATACGCAGTATTTT
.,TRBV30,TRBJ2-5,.,CAWSELKTQYF,TGTGCCTGGAGTGAGCTGAAGACCCAGTACTTC
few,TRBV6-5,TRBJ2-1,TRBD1,CASSYSGTGACNEQFF,TGTGCCAGCAGTTACTCCGGGACAGGGGCCTGCAATGAGCAGTTCTTC
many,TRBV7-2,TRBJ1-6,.,CASSPDRSSPLHF,TGTGCCAGCAGCCCCGATCGGTCCTCACCCCTCCACTTT
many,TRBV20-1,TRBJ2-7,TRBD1,CSASEQGKRTYEQYF,TGCAGTGCTAGCGAACAGGGGAAGAGGACCTACGAGCAGTACTTC
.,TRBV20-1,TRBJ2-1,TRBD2,CGASLAGGSYNEQFF,TGCGGTGCTAGTCTAGCGGGGGGCTCCTACAATGAGCAGTTCTTC
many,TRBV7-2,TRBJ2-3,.,CASLSGGTDTQYF,TGTGCCAGCCTCTCTGGGGGGACAGATACGCAGTATTTT
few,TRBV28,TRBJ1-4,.,CATSRTTNEKLFF,TGTGCCACCTCGCGGACAACTAATGAAAAACTGTTTTTT
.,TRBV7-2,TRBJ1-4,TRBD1,CASSFDRGWEKLFF,TGTGCCAGCAGCTTCGACAGGGGATGGGAAAAACTGTTTTTT
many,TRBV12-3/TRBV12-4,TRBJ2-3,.,CASSRRDTQYF,TGTGCCAGCAGTCGCCGGGATACGCAGTATTTT
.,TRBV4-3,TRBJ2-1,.,CASSHTPAEQFF,TGCGCCAGCAGCCATACTCCGGCTGAGCAGTTCTTC
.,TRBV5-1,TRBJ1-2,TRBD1,CAGSYRDRLSNGYTF,TGCGCCGGCAGCTACCGGGACAGGCTTTCCAATGGCTACACCTTC
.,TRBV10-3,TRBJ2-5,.,CAVSYREGETQYF,TGTGCCGTCAGTTACAGGGAGGGAGAGACCCAGTACTTC
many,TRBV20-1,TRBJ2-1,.,CSAGTGYNEQFF,TGCAGTGCTGGGACCGGCTACAATGAGCAGTTCTTC
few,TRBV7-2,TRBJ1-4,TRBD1,CASSSEPGQGEKLFF,TGTGCCAGCAGCTCCGAACCGGGACAGGGTGAAAAACTGTTTTTT
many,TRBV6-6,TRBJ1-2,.,CASSQQGPGGYTF,TGTGCCAGCAGTCAACAGGGACCGGGAGGCTACACCTTC
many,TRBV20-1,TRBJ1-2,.,CSGYGYTF,TGCAGTGGCTATGGCTACACCTTC
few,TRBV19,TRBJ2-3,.,CASSIDPKSGTDTQYF,TGTGCCAGTAGTATAGACCCAAAGTCCGGCACAGATACGCAGTATTTT
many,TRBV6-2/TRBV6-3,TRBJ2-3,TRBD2,CASSYMLAGGASSTDTQYF,TGTGCCAGCAGTTATATGCTAGCGGGGGGCGCCTCTAGCACAGATACGCAGTATTTT
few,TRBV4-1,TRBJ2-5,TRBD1,CASSQVGRNRGGETQYF,TGCGCCAGCAGCCAAGTGGGCCGCAACAGGGGTGGAGAGACCCAGTACTTC
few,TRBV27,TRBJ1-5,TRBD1,CASSDHRGSGNQPQHF,TGTGCCAGCAGTGATCACAGGGGTTCGGGCAATCAGCCCCAGCATTTT
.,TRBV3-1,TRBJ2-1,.,CASSQEGASLNEQFF,TGTGCCAGCAGCCAAGAGGGGGCTAGCCTCAATGAGCAGTTCTTC
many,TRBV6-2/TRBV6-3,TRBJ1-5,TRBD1,CASSSGQLFNQPQHF,TGTGCCAGCAGTTCGGGACAGTTGTTCAATCAGCCCCAGCATTTT
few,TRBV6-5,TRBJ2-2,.,CASRFYTGELFF,TGTGCCAGCAGATTTTACACCGGGGAGCTGTTTTTT
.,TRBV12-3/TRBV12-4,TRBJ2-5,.,CAGPRGSQYF,TGTGCCGGACCCCGGGGGTCCCAGTACTTC
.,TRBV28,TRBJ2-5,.,CASSFIGGIEETQYF,TGTGCCAGCAGTTTCATCGGCGGGATAGAAGAGACCCAGTACTTC
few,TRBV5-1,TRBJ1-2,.,CASSLETVRGYTF,TGCGCCAGCAGCTTGGAGACCGTGAGAGGCTACACCTTC
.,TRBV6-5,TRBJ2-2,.,CASSSPGRSNTGELFF,TGTGCCAGCAGTAGTCCGGGACGGTCGAACACCGGGGAGCTGTTTTTT
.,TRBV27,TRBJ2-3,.,CASSSRARDTDTQYF,TGTGCCAGCAGTTCCCGGGCCCGAGACACAGATACGCAGTATTTT
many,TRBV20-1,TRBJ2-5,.,CSARAQGSETQYF,TGCAGTGCTAGAGCGCAGGGTTCAGAGACCCAGTACTTC
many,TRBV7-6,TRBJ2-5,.,CASSSYREIRETQYF,TGTGCCAGCAGCTCGTACAGGGAAATAAGAGAGACCCAGTACTTC
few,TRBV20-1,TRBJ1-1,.,CSATRGQLNTEAFF,TGCAGTGCTACCAGAGGACAATTGAACACTGAAGCTTTCTTT
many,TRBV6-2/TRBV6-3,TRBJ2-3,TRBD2,CASSYKAGEKYTDTQYF,TGTGCCAGCAGTTATAAAGCGGGGGAGAAATACACAGATACGCAGTATTTT
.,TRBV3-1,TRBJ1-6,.,CASSRVPSTDYNSPLHF,TGTGCCAGCAGCCGCGTGCCCTCGACAGATTATAATTCACCCCTCCACTTT